The 23 T cell receptor beta chains presented below share a single source sample, sequenced in a study of blood T cell repertoires in COVID-19. Assay: immunoSEQ multiplex PCR; the TCRdb copy retains only in-frame clones and omits some. The sample has 130,000 to 150,000 clones; around 85% are singletons. The sample consisted of peripheral blood. All receptors derive from a woman of 80 years or more with acute or convalescent COVID-19.

V usage is TRBV2 and J usage is TRBJ1-1, with a tentative D call TRBD1 (6 bases). Trimming stripped 3 bases from V and 10 bases from J, with 12 bases between. The CDR3 sequence is 12 residues long. CDR1 is SNHLY, CDR2 FYNNEI, per germline. The CDR3 here is CASSDEGVRAFF. The CDR3 DNA reads TGTGCCAGCAGTGACGAGGGGGTTAGAGCTTTCTTT.

The rearrangement joins TRBV10-3 to TRBJ1-1, with 8 bases identical to TRBD1. The V and J ends lost 8 bases and 10 bases, in that order; junction bases with no gene match: 12. The CDR3 has 13 amino acids. Germline V CDR1 and CDR2: ENHRY, SYGVKD. The CDR3 DNA is TGTGCCATCCTCTCGGCAGGGGGCGCTTTAGCTTTCTTT. Translating gives CAILSAGGALAFF.

This chain uses TRBV19 with TRBJ2-1; possibly TRBD1 for D (5 bases). The V gene's germline CDR1 is LNHDA and CDR2 SQIVND (reference sequence). Trimming stripped 5 bases from V and 10 bases from J, with 15 bases between. This CDR3 has 13 residues. CDR3 sequence reads: CASSLQGLREQFF. The CDR3 coding sequence is TGTGCCAGTAGTCTTCAGGGTTTAAGGGAGCAGTTCTTC.

This chain links TRBV18 with TRBJ1-2; D remains unclear. Looked up from germline, CDR1 is KGHSH and CDR2 is LQKENI. V lost 2 bases to trimming and J lost 9 bases, with 16 bases between them. The CDR3 totals 14 residues. CDR3 DNA: TGTGCCAGCTCACCAAATATCGTACCCAGGAGCTACACCTTC. It is translated as CASSPNIVPRSYTF.

This chain links TRBV3-1 (or the pseudogene TRBV3-2) with TRBJ2-7; maybe TRBD1 (6 bases). The V and J ends lost 0 bases and 5 bases respectively, with 11 bases between them. This CDR3 spans 14 amino acids. Germline CDR1 LGHDT, CDR2 YNNKEL (reference sequence). CDR3 sequence reads: CASSQELGADEQYF. The CDR3 DNA reads TGTGCCAGCAGCCAAGAACTGGGGGCGGACGAGCAGTACTTC.

This clone was observed once. The chain is built from TRBV19 and TRBJ1-2; D gene uncertain. This CDR3 has 15 residues. In germline, CDR1 is LNHDA, CDR2 SQIVND (reference sequence). V shed 6 bases and J shed 0 bases, with 14 bases lying between them. CDR3 sequence: CASSPTTSSNYGYTF. The CDR3 DNA sequence: TGTGCCAGTAGCCCCACAACCTCCTCTAACTATGGCTACACCTTC.

The V gene is TRBV6-5, the J gene TRBJ1-2, with unresolved D. This CDR3 comprises 14 residues. V shed 2 bases and J shed 4 bases, with 11 bases lying between them. Per the germline V gene, CDR1 is MNHEY and CDR2 is SVGAGI. CDR3 in DNA: TGTGCCAGCAGTTACCTGGCAGGCAGCTATGGCTACACCTTC. It yields the protein CASSYLAGSYGYTF.

The chain carries TRBV5-1 and TRBJ2-7, with unresolved D. V lost 0 bases and J 3 bases, leaving 13 bases between the germline ends. CDR3 length: 15 residues. CDR1 and CDR2 from the germline V gene are SGHRS and YFSETQ. The DNA of the CDR3 is TGCGCCAGCAGCTTGGTAGAGGCTACCATCTACGAGCAGTACTTC. This sequence encodes CASSLVEATIYEQYF.

This chain connects TRBV2 to TRBJ1-5; maybe TRBD1 (5 bases). This CDR3 has 15 residues. In germline, CDR1 is SNHLY, CDR2 FYNNEI. V was clipped by 5 bases and J by 6 bases, with 17 bases between them. This chain's CDR3 is CASSRSGMVSQPQHF. The CDR3, as DNA: TGTGCCAGCAGTCGGTCAGGGATGGTCAGTCAGCCCCAGCATTTT.

The J gene is TRBJ2-7, the V gene TRBV7-3; D call uncertain. The germline gives CDR1 SGHTA, CDR2 FQGTGA. This CDR3 spans 14 amino acids. The V and J ends lost 4 bases and 0 bases respectively, with 10 bases between them. The CDR3 region is CASSYPTGSYEQYF. In DNA, the CDR3 is TGTGCCAGCAGCTACCCCACTGGCTCCTACGAGCAGTACTTC.

The rearrangement uses TRBV7-3 and TRBJ2-1; D might be TRBD1 (5 bases). CDR3 length equals 15 residues. V lost 1 base, J lost 4 bases, and 11 bases lay in between. CDR1 and CDR2 (germline): SGHTA, FQGTGA. The CDR3, as DNA: TGTGCCAGCAGCTTAAACAGGCCTTTTTACAATGAGCAGTTCTTC. Encoded protein: CASSLNRPFYNEQFF.

The J gene is TRBJ2-1, the V gene TRBV7-7; maybe TRBD2 (6 bases). The germline V gene has CDR1 SSHAT and CDR2 FNYEAQ (reference sequence). The V gene lost 3 bases and the J gene lost 9 bases, with 12 bases spanning the gap. The CDR3 covers 13 residues. The CDR3 loop is CASSLGGRGEQFF. The CDR3, as DNA: TGTGCCAGCAGCTTGGGGGGTCGCGGTGAGCAGTTCTTC. The full variable domain, with the rest looked up from reference TRBV7-7 and TRBJ2-1, is GAGVSQSPRYKVTKRGQDVTLRCDPISSHATLYWYQQALGQGPEFLTYFNYEAQPDKSGLPSDRFSAERPEGSISTLTIQRTEQRDSAMYRCASSLGGRGEQFFGPGTRLTVL.

The CDR3 DNA reads TGTGCCAGCAGCTTCGTGACAGGGGGAGAGACCCAGTACTTC. This sequence encodes CASSFVTGGETQYF. The chain links TRBV7-2 to TRBJ2-5; TRBD1 matches 9 bases. This CDR3 is built from 14 residues. Unmatched junction bases numbered 3, after V lost 3 bases and J lost 4 bases. Germline lookup yields CDR1 SGHTA and CDR2 FQGNSA.

This chain uses TRBV7-3 with TRBJ1-1; 8 positions match TRBD1. The CDR3 runs 15 residues. Per the germline V gene, CDR1 is SGHTA and CDR2 is FQGTGA. V lost 4 bases to trimming and J lost 1 base; unmatched junction nucleotides: 5. CDR3 sequence: CASSSQGAGNTEAFF. The CDR3 DNA sequence: TGTGCCAGCAGCTCCCAGGGGGCCGGGAACACTGAAGCTTTCTTT.

The DNA for the CDR3 is TGTGCCAGTAGTACACAGGGGAATGAGCAGTTCTTC. Translation: CASSTQGNEQFF. The rearrangement links TRBV19 to TRBJ2-1; 7 bases fit TRBD1. The CDR3 runs 12 residues. From germline, CDR1 is LNHDA and CDR2 SQIVND (reference sequence). The junction had 1 base not matched to a gene; V was cut back by 4 bases and J by 7 bases.

V gene TRBV7-2 combines with J gene TRBJ2-5; TRBD2 aligns across 12 bases. This CDR3 region has 19 residues. The V segment lost 4 bases and the J segment 3 bases; nucleotides outside the gene matches: 15. Germline loops: CDR1 SGHTA, CDR2 FQGNSA. CDR3 sequence reads: CASSWQRASGGAYEETQYF. The DNA of the CDR3 is TGTGCCAGCAGCTGGCAACGAGCTAGCGGGGGGGCCTACGAAGAGACCCAGTACTTC.

The V call is TRBV30, the J call TRBJ2-3; 7 bases line up with TRBD1. V was pared by 3 bases and J by 3 bases, with 6 bases of the junction left unmatched. The CDR3 length is 14 residues. CDR1 is GTSNPN and CDR2 is SVGIG in the germline V gene (reference sequence). CDR3 amino acids: CAWRLGQLTDTQYF. CDR3 DNA: TGTGCCTGGAGACTGGGACAGTTAACAGATACGCAGTATTTT.

This clone was seen just once. This sequence joins TRBV2 and TRBJ1-1; D is possibly TRBD1 (6 bases). Between the trimmed V and J ends, which lost 6 bases and 4 bases, there was a span of 9 bases. The CDR3 length is 12 residues. Germline V gene lookup returns CDR1 SNHLY and CDR2 FYNNEI. Here the CDR3 DNA reads TGTGCCAGCAGGAAACAGGGCACTGAAGCTTTCTTT. This gives the protein CASRKQGTEAFF.

The J gene is TRBJ1-6, the V gene TRBV18; D is possibly TRBD1 (6 bases). V was trimmed by 6 bases and J by 0 bases, leaving 9 bases between them. Germline V CDR1 and CDR2: KGHSH, LQKENI. This CDR3 spans 15 amino acids. CDR3: CASSSGVSYNSPLHF. The CDR3 coding sequence is TGTGCCAGCTCCTCAGGGGTCTCCTATAATTCACCCCTCCACTTT.

The J gene is TRBJ2-6, the V gene TRBV19, with 11 bases identical to TRBD1. In germline, CDR1 is LNHDA, CDR2 SQIVND (reference sequence). The ends lost 4 bases at V and 4 bases at J; junction bases unmatched: 6. This CDR3 has 17 amino acids. The DNA of the CDR3 is TGTGCCAGTAGTACCCCGGACAGGGGGCACGGGGCCAACGTCCTGACTTTC. It encodes CASSTPDRGHGANVLTF.

This chain joins TRBV10-3 and TRBJ2-3; 9 bases line up with TRBD2. In germline, CDR1 is ENHRY, CDR2 SYGVKD. J gave up 0 bases and V 4 bases, and 11 bases lay outside the gene matches. The CDR3 is 18 amino acids. The CDR3 protein is CAISGRGKRGESTDTQYF. DNA of the CDR3: TGTGCCATCAGTGGAAGGGGGAAGCGGGGGGAGAGCACAGATACGCAGTATTTT.

This clone was recorded a few times. This chain connects TRBV5-4 to TRBJ1-1; D is unclear. The CDR3 length is 12 residues. Germline V gives CDR1 SGHNT, CDR2 YYREEE (reference sequence). V lost 1 base and J lost 2, with 3 bases in between. The CDR3 nucleotides are TGTGCCAGCAGCTTGTTAAACACTGAAGCTTTCTTT. Translated, it gives CASSLLNTEAFF. The whole variable domain, filled in from reference TRBV5-4 and TRBJ1-1, reads ETGVTQSPTHLIKTRGQQVTLRCSSQSGHNTVSWYQQALGQGPQFIFQYYREEENGRGNFPPRFSGLQFPNYSSELNVNALELDDSALYLCASSLLNTEAFFGQGTRLTVV.

The chain is built from TRBV5-1 and TRBJ1-6; 9 positions agree with TRBD1. CDR1 is SGHRS and CDR2 is YFSETQ in the germline V gene. The CDR3 runs 15 residues. After removal of 5 bases from V and 7 bases from J, the junction contained 7 bases not matched to a gene. This chain's CDR3 is CASSRTGQGNSPLHF. CDR3 DNA: TGCGCCAGCAGTCGAACGGGACAGGGAAATTCACCCCTCCACTTT.